One sample yielded the 32 T cell receptor beta chains listed below, sequenced in a study of beta chain features in type 1 diabetes. Sequenced material consisted of expressed TCRB transcripts (all of the isolated RNA was reverse transcribed). Sequencing was performed with immunoSEQ multiplex PCR; in TCRdb, only in-frame clones are kept and a portion is missing. The table records 250,000 to 300,000 clones, 8% of them present only once. The material sequenced was central memory CD4+ T cells from blood. The receptors originated from a woman aged 18-29 years in good health.

This clone appeared a few times. V and J are TRBV5-1 and TRBJ2-5; TRBD2 is a possible D gene (5 bases). This CDR3 spans 15 amino acids. V was clipped by 0 bases and J by 1 base, with 10 bases between them. Germline values: CDR1 SGHRS, CDR2 YFSETQ. In DNA, the CDR3 is TGCGCCAGCAGCTTGGGTGGACTGACCCAAGAGACCCAGTACTTC. It yields the protein CASSLGGLTQETQYF.

This clone was counted between two and nine times. CDR3 sequence (DNA): TGTGCCAGCAGCTTACACCGGGGGTCCAACACAGATACGCAGTATTTT. This gives the protein CASSLHRGSNTDTQYF. The chain carries TRBV7-3 and TRBJ2-3; D might be TRBD2 (6 bases). Germline values: CDR1 SGHTA, CDR2 FQGTGA. V was clipped by 2 bases and J by 2 bases, with 14 bases between them. The CDR3 has 16 residues.

V gene TRBV7-2 combines with J gene TRBJ2-7; D is possibly TRBD1 or TRBD2 (6 bases each). This CDR3 is 15 amino acids long. Germline assignment: CDR1 SGHTA and CDR2 FQGNSA. V lost 1 base, J lost 2 bases, and 12 bases lay in between. The CDR3 spells CASSLGGAQTYEQYF. DNA for the CDR3: TGTGCCAGCAGCTTAGGGGGGGCGCAAACCTACGAGCAGTACTTC.

This clone turned up a few times. The chain couples TRBV27 to TRBJ2-5; 9 positions agree with TRBD2. V trimming: 2 bases; J trimming: 0 bases; junction bases outside the gene matches: 4. The CDR3 loop spans 16 amino acids. Germline CDR1 MNHEY, CDR2 SMNVEV (reference sequence). CDR3 region: CASSLRSGGYQETQYF. CDR3 nucleotides: TGTGCCAGCAGTTTACGTAGCGGGGGTTACCAAGAGACCCAGTACTTC.

This clone came up a few times. The chain carries TRBV27 and TRBJ2-1, with D hard to call. V was cut by 6 bases and J by 7 bases, with 22 bases left in between. The CDR3 totals 16 residues. Germline lookup yields CDR1 MNHEY and CDR2 SMNVEV (reference sequence). CDR3 bases: TGTGCCAGCAGGACCCGTGATGGGCGTCGAAGGAATGAGCAGTTCTTC. Its protein is CASRTRDGRRRNEQFF.

This clone appeared a few times. The rearrangement joins TRBV5-1 to TRBJ1-1; tentatively, D is TRBD1 (5 bases). Trimming removed 6 bases at V and 0 bases at J, with 15 bases between. Per the germline V gene, CDR1 is SGHRS and CDR2 is YFSETQ. CDR3 length: 15 residues. The CDR3 nucleotides are TGCGCCAGCAACAAATCCCCGGGACTGAACACTGAAGCTTTCTTT. Residues: CASNKSPGLNTEAFF.

This clone came up a few times. CDR3 in amino acids: CASSLSRVGIRGNGYTF. CDR3 nucleotide sequence: TGTGCCAGCAGTTTATCCCGGGTTGGGATCAGGGGGAATGGCTACACCTTC. V usage is TRBV28 and J usage is TRBJ1-2, with TRBD1 matching 7 bases. CDR3 size: 17 residues. V was pared by 1 base and J by 6 bases, with 14 bases of the junction left unmatched. Germline CDR1 and CDR2: MDHEN and SYDVKM.

This chain uses TRBV4-2 with TRBJ2-1; D unclear. Germline lookup yields CDR1 LGHNA and CDR2 YNFKEQ. The ends were cut back, 5 bases at V and 3 bases at J, with 8 bases in the middle. The CDR3 sequence is 13 residues long. The CDR3 region is CASSLNHYNEQFF. In DNA form, the CDR3 reads TGTGCCAGCAGCTTGAATCACTACAATGAGCAGTTCTTC.

The chain links TRBV7-8 to TRBJ2-2; D is undetermined. Trimming stripped 5 bases from V and 6 bases from J, with 10 bases between. The germline V gene has CDR1 SGHVS and CDR2 FQNEAQ. This CDR3 is 13 amino acids long. The CDR3 DNA reads as TGTGCCAGCAGCCCCCGACGTCCCGGGGAGCTGTTTTTT. Its protein is CASSPRRPGELFF.

This clone was found many times. This may be a read error, as it is one base from a much larger clone. The V call is TRBV4-2, the J call TRBJ2-6; D is unresolved. The germline CDR1 and CDR2 sequences are LGHNA and YNFKEQ. Between the trimmed V and J ends, which lost 4 bases and 2 bases, there was a span of 3 bases. The CDR3 spans 13 residues. The CDR3 DNA is TGTGCCAGCAGCCGTACTGGGGCCAACGTCCTGACTTTC. The encoded protein is CASSRTGANVLTF.

J is TRBJ2-5 and V is TRBV2; D possibly corresponds to TRBD2 (6 bases). CDR1 SNHLY and CDR2 FYNNEI come from the germline V gene. Trimming left V 8 bases short and J 2 bases short, with 12 bases between. The CDR3 spans 13 residues. This CDR3 reads CASCGGRQETQYF. The CDR3 DNA reads TGTGCCAGCTGTGGGGGGAGACAAGAGACCCAGTACTTC.

This chain links TRBV7-2 with TRBJ2-5; D unresolved. In germline, CDR1 is SGHTA, CDR2 FQGNSA. The CDR3 runs 13 residues. Trimming removed 8 bases at V and 2 bases at J, with 12 bases between. The CDR3 DNA follows: TGTGCCAGCGGATCATCGCCTCAAGAGACCCAGTACTTC. Translated: CASGSSPQETQYF.

The gene calls are TRBV28 and TRBJ2-2; D may be TRBD2 (5 bases). Trimming pared 8 bases from V and 5 bases from J, leaving 6 bases between. The CDR3 covers 11 residues. The germline CDR1 and CDR2 sequences are MDHEN and SYDVKM. The CDR3, as DNA: TGTGCCAGCGAGGGTACCGGGGAGCTGTTTTTT. Its translation is CASEGTGELFF.

This clone was counted a few times. The V gene is TRBV7-3, the J gene TRBJ2-3; D is perhaps TRBD1 (6 bases). Trimming shortened V by 5 bases and J by 2 bases, and 11 bases separated the two germline ends. This CDR3 region has 14 residues. The germline gives CDR1 SGHTA, CDR2 FQGTGA. For the CDR3, the DNA is TGTGCCAGCAGCCCCAGGGGAGTCACAGATACGCAGTATTTT. Protein sequence: CASSPRGVTDTQYF.

The chain employs TRBV7-3 and TRBJ2-1, with D uncertain. CDR1 is SGHTA, CDR2 FQGTGA, per germline. Deletions cut 0 bases from V and 8 bases from J, with 5 bases between. The CDR3 extends over 12 amino acids. CDR3 sequence: CASSLTGYEQFF. DNA of the CDR3: TGTGCCAGCAGCTTAACTGGCTATGAGCAGTTCTTC.

The chain carries TRBV5-4 and TRBJ2-2; 8 nucleotides match TRBD1. Germline trimming cut 0 bases from V and 5 bases from J; bases unmatched to any gene: 6. Germline V gene lookup returns CDR1 SGHNT and CDR2 YYREEE (reference sequence). The CDR3 covers 16 residues. The CDR3 region has the DNA TGTGCCAGCAGCTTGGGACAGGGGAGAATGACCGGGGAGCTGTTTTTT. This sequence encodes CASSLGQGRMTGELFF.

The CDR3, as DNA: TGTGCCAGCAGCCCGGACAGGGTTGGCGGCTACACCTTC. As protein: CASSPDRVGGYTF. The genes are TRBV11-3 and TRBJ1-2; 8 nucleotides match TRBD1. The CDR3 contains 13 residues. The germline gives CDR1 SGHNT, CDR2 YENEEA. V lost 5 bases and J lost 8; bases outside the gene matches: 7.

This clone has only a few counts. The CDR3 sequence: CASSRPGRGAQETQYF. CDR3 nucleotides: TGCGCCAGCAGCCGTCCCGGGAGGGGCGCCCAAGAGACCCAGTACTTC. The rearrangement joins TRBV4-1 to TRBJ2-5, with 8 bases matching TRBD2. The CDR3 loop spans 16 amino acids. J lost 1 base, V lost 4 bases, and 8 bases had no gene match. The V gene's germline CDR1 is MGHRA and CDR2 YSYEKL.

The rearrangement uses TRBV25-1 and TRBJ2-5, with a weak D call TRBD2 (6 bases). This CDR3 contains 14 residues. Germline CDR1 MGHDK, CDR2 SYGVNS. Deletions cut 1 base from V and 5 bases from J, with 11 bases between. Here the CDR3 reads CASSEFGGPETQYF. The CDR3 DNA reads TGTGCCAGCAGTGAATTCGGAGGGCCGGAGACCCAGTACTTC. The full variable domain, rest sourced from reference TRBV25-1 and TRBJ2-5, is EADIYQTPRYLVIGTGKKITLECSQTMGHDKMYWYQQDPGMELHLIHYSYGVNSTEKGDLSSESTVSRIRTEHFPLTLESARPSHTSQYLCASSEFGGPETQYFGPGTRLLVL.

Here the CDR3 reads CASSESRTGGETQYF. CDR3 nucleotide sequence: TGTGCCAGCAGTGAATCTCGGACAGGGGGGGAGACCCAGTACTTC. This chain joins TRBV25-1 and TRBJ2-5, with TRBD1 matching over 10 bases. The CDR3 runs to 15 residues. Trimming removed 1 base from V and 5 bases from J; junction bases left unmatched: 4. Per the germline V gene, CDR1 is MGHDK and CDR2 is SYGVNS.

This rearrangement joins TRBV19 to TRBJ1-2; D gene uncertain. Germline CDR1 and CDR2: LNHDA and SQIVND (reference sequence). The CDR3 consists of 13 residues. V lost 6 bases and J lost 4, with 12 bases in between. The CDR3, as DNA: TGTGCCAGTAGGTCAAACGTTGTCTATGGCTACACCTTC. Its translation: CASRSNVVYGYTF.

This clone has at least ten counts. This chain uses TRBV15 with TRBJ2-7; 8 nucleotides agree with TRBD2. There are 15 residues in the CDR3. The J segment lost 2 bases and the V segment lost 0 bases, leaving 3 bases of the junction unmatched. Per the germline V gene, CDR1 is LNHNV and CDR2 is YYDKDF (reference sequence). CDR3 residues: CATSREPAGAYEQYF. DNA for the CDR3: TGTGCCACCAGCAGAGAGCCAGCGGGAGCCTACGAGCAGTACTTC.

At least ten counts were recorded for this clone. The chain employs TRBV19 and TRBJ1-1; D unclear. Germline V gene sequence: CDR1 LNHDA, CDR2 SQIVND (reference sequence). V gave up 7 bases and J gave up 0 bases, with 15 bases separating them. This CDR3 contains 15 residues. Here the CDR3 reads CASNLGRILNTEAFF. CDR3 DNA: TGTGCCAGTAACTTAGGTCGGATCTTGAACACTGAAGCTTTCTTT.

This chain uses TRBV4-2 with TRBJ2-1; D is unclear. This CDR3 comprises 15 residues. V shed 4 bases and J shed 0 bases, with 10 bases lying between them. Per germline, CDR1 LGHNA and CDR2 YNFKEQ. The chain's CDR3 is CASSRDASSYNEQFF. The CDR3 DNA is TGTGCCAGCAGCCGAGACGCCAGCTCCTACAATGAGCAGTTCTTC.

The gene calls are TRBV25-1 and TRBJ1-2; TRBD1 is a possible D gene (6 bases). This CDR3 region has 16 residues. V gave up 0 bases and J gave up 8 bases, with 19 bases separating them. Germline loops: CDR1 MGHDK, CDR2 SYGVNS. Here the CDR3 DNA reads TGTGCCAGCAGTGAATATCTCTCCGGGGCCCAGGGGGGCTACACCTTC. Amino acid sequence: CASSEYLSGAQGGYTF.

This clone was counted once. The chain joins TRBV2 to TRBJ2-5; D is possibly TRBD1 (6 bases). V was cut by 7 bases and J by 0 bases, with 6 bases left in between. The germline CDR1 and CDR2 sequences are SNHLY and FYNNEI. The CDR3 has 12 amino acids. CDR3 residues: CASTGDQETQYF. The CDR3 DNA reads as TGTGCCAGCACAGGGGACCAAGAGACCCAGTACTTC.

Only a few counts were recorded for this clone. At the DNA level, this CDR3 is encoded by other sequences in the same sample as well. The rearrangement uses TRBV6-5 and TRBJ2-7; maybe TRBD2 (5 bases). V lost 6 bases and J 2 bases, leaving 8 bases between the germline ends. Germline V gene lookup returns CDR1 MNHEY and CDR2 SVGAGI. The CDR3 has 12 residues. CDR3 coding DNA: TGTGCCAGCAGAGGACTGGCCTACGAGCAGTACTTC. Amino acids: CASRGLAYEQYF.

A few counts support this clone. V and J are TRBV19 and TRBJ2-7, with 9 positions matching TRBD1. Trimming cost V 9 bases and J 0 bases; bases outside gene matches: 3. The CDR3 has 13 residues. Germline V gives CDR1 LNHDA, CDR2 SQIVND (reference sequence). CDR3 nucleotides: TGTGCCAGCGGGGACAGGGACTCCTACGAGCAGTACTTC. The encoded protein is CASGDRDSYEQYF.

There are a few counts of this clone. This rearrangement joins TRBV28 to TRBJ2-4; possibly TRBD2 for D (5 bases). The CDR3 totals 15 residues. Germline V gene data show CDR1 as MDHEN and CDR2 as SYDVKM. V lost 5 bases, J lost 0 bases, and 11 bases lay in between. The CDR3 protein is CASSPVGIAKNIQYF. Here the CDR3 DNA reads TGTGCCAGCAGTCCCGTCGGGATAGCCAAAAACATTCAGTACTTC.

This clone came up a few times. CDR3 DNA: TGTGCCTGGGGGAGGGGAATGAACACTGAAGCTTTCTTT. Protein: CAWGRGMNTEAFF. The chain couples TRBV30 to TRBJ1-1, with D perhaps matching TRBD1 (5 bases). The CDR3 has 13 amino acids. CDR1 is GTSNPN, CDR2 SVGIG, per germline (reference sequence). The germline V and J ends were trimmed by 5 bases and 0 bases, with 10 bases remaining between them.

The chain employs TRBV30 and TRBJ2-7; 16 bases map to TRBD2. The CDR3 contains 13 residues. Germline V gives CDR1 GTSNPN, CDR2 SVGIG (reference sequence). V lost 8 bases to trimming and J lost 7 bases; unmatched junction nucleotides: 5. CDR3 bases: TGTGCCCGGGGGACTAGCGGGAGGGGTGAGCAGTACTTC. Residues: CARGTSGRGEQYF.

This clone showed up just a few times. CDR3 DNA: TGTGCCAGCTCACCAGCCGGGGCCACCTCTGGAAACACCATATATTTT. Its protein is CASSPAGATSGNTIYF. The V and J genes are TRBV18 and TRBJ1-3; D is perhaps TRBD1 (5 bases). Germline-derived CDR1 and CDR2 are KGHSH and LQKENI. V lost 2 bases, J lost 0 bases, and 11 bases lay in between. This CDR3 spans 16 amino acids.